This T cell receptor beta chain was captured in a study of T-cell reconstitution after alpha-beta-depleted transplantation in children (TCRdb year 2016). Study-wide context: Using TCR repertoire profiling, the study quantitatively followed how T-cell immune reconstitution unfolded in children after TCRalphabeta/CD19-depleted allogeneic hematopoietic cell transplantation.

The library relied on PCR. For sequencing, an Illumina HiSeq 2500 was employed. TCR libraries were prepared with molecular barcoding, using unique molecular identifiers to normalize TCRbeta repertoire quantification. TCRdb trimmed public reads at Q25 via fastp, called clones via MiXCR and kept in-frame beta chains. A single entry per CDR3 protein holds the most common genes and DNA from its merged rows. Present in this sample are approximately 430,000 distinct CDR3 sequences, 15% to 20% of which were seen just once. The ten largest clonotypes hold under 30% of the sample. Regarding this clonotype: The antigen it binds to is not known. No quality values exist for individual bases; no much larger clone is one base distant.

Including the terminal cysteine and phenylalanine, the CDR3 comprises 12 residues. CDR3 DNA only is kept here, 36 bases in frame from base 1. Ends trimmed: V by 4 bases, J by 8 bases; bases unmatched to a gene: 5. Broader findings and caveats from the paper: The high TCRbeta diversity at day 60 in some patients was ascribed to recipient T cells and intrathymic progenitors that had survived conditioning. The apparently early alphabetaT-cell count recovery about two months after transplant was reportedly dependent on only several hundred rapidly expanded clones derived from non-depleted graft cells. Over subsequent months, a decline in hyperexpanded clone frequencies was noted, and after one year, T-cell counts and TCRbeta diversity were mostly ascribed to newly produced T cells.

This specimen's treatment or condition label, per the study, means: allogeneic hematopoietic cell transplantation with graft depleted of TCRalphabeta T cells and CD19 B cells. The children who served as transplant recipients had been given grafts of TCRalphabeta/CD19-depleted allogeneic hematopoietic cells. The sequences come from PBMCs, mostly from graft donor cells, collected 360 days after TCRalphabeta/CD19-depleted stem cell transplant. The receptor was derived from a boy in the first two years of life who had a stem cell transplant for Wiskott-Aldrich syndrome, so the T cells may come from the graft donor. The sequence is built from TRBV12-3 or TRBV12-4 and TRBJ2-7, and TRBD1 matches 7 of the central bases. The nucleotide sequence reads TGTGCCAGCAGTTCCGACAGGGTAAAGCAGTACTTC. This yields the protein CASSSDRVKQYF.